This T cell receptor beta chain was observed in a study of CD8 T cells in Susac syndrome (dated by TCRdb to the late 2010s). Notes on the research overall: The study used repertoire sequencing to test whether antigen drove CD8+ T cell activation and differentiation in Susac syndrome. Clonality of the CD8+ T cell repertoire was compared between roughly 13 healthy donors, about 14 Susac syndrome patients and around 15 multiple sclerosis patients.

In the case of this clonotype: Its recognized antigen is unknown. Nothing much larger sits one base from this clone, and base qualities are not available.

RNA was extracted with the RNeasy kit and 0.5 to 1 ug was reverse transcribed using random hexamers. TCR beta CDR3 regions were amplified with the immunoSEQ multiplex PCR assay covering 54 Vbeta and 13 Jbeta segments. Bias from PCR amplification was corrected by using a synthetic template baseline for primer optimization and for computational correction. Under the source paper's analysis protocol: Reads were assigned to V, D and J genes according to IMGT and analyzed in immunoSEQ Analyzer, with only productive sequences retained. Clonality was calculated as one minus the Shannon entropy normalized by log2 of the number of productive unique sequences. Public and private clones were assessed among the 100 most prevalent clones of each patient and control. Susac-specific clones were defined as absent from healthy and MS cohorts, about 1,100 published viral clones and other ImmuneACCESS disease sequences. TCRdb redid the processing of the public reads, applying fastp at Q25 and MiXCR, and retained in-frame beta chains. Each CDR3 protein gets just one entry, which takes the most common genes and DNA from the rows behind it. V and J calls and clone size were set by TCRdb, not the authors. This sample comprises some 150,000 distinct CDR3 sequences, over 95% of them detected only once. 0.14% to 0.15% of the sample comes from the top ten.

The full study reports these points: The TCR sequencing and HLA analysis was acknowledged to have included a relatively small number of individuals.

V is pared back by 0 bases and J by 8 bases, with 11 bases lying between the germline termini. Reading from cysteine to phenylalanine, the CDR3 counts 13 amino acids. Only the CDR3 DNA is retained, 39 bases long and in frame from the first base. Via the germline V gene, CDR1 is SGDLS and CDR2 YYNGEE. Peripheral blood CD8+ and CD4+ T cells from healthy donors, Susac syndrome patients and multiple sclerosis patients were profiled using high-throughput TCR beta sequencing. Multiple sclerosis controls were treatment-naive patients with stable or active relapsing-remitting disease fulfilling revised McDonald criteria. Bulk CD8+ and CD4+ T cells were purified magnetically by negative isolation, whereas CD8+ TEMRA cells were enriched by FACS. Blood was drawn into EDTA tubes, processed within 24 hours, and PBMCs were isolated by density gradient centrifugation. PBMCs intended for TCR sequencing were cryopreserved in liquid nitrogen and were subsequently thawed in a 37 degrees C water bath. A purity of at least 90% was achieved for sorted or isolated CD4+, CD8+ and CD8+ TEMRA cells.

The chain links TRBV9 with TRBJ1-2, and possibly TRBD1, on 5 matching bases. The sequencing input was CD8+ T cells from PBMCs. This TCR was recovered from a human donor with multiple sclerosis. The DNA sequence reads TGTGCCAGCAGCGTAGATGAGGGACTAGGCTACACCTTC. Its coded protein is CASSVDEGLGYTF.